The 22 T cell receptor beta chains reported below all come from one sample, sequenced in a study of beta chain features in type 1 diabetes. Points from the study as a whole: Shorter TCRB CDR3s, moderately but significantly so, marked every one of the four CD4+ subsets in Type 1 diabetes patients.

The study reverse transcribed the entire isolated RNA, so it sequenced expressed TCRB transcripts. TCRdb's table, derived via immunoSEQ multiplex PCR, lists solely in-frame clones and lacks some. The sample includes hundreds of thousands of clones, over 12% seen only once; the top ten take less than 0.02%. For these receptors, no antigen is known. The sample taken for sequencing was naive CD4+ T cells from blood. The source is a man in his late teens or twenties with type 1 diabetes.

V is TRBV30 and J is TRBJ2-1; D is possibly TRBD2 (6 bases). CDR1 and CDR2 from the germline V gene are GTSNPN and SVGIG (reference sequence). CDR3 length: 16 residues. V gave up 1 base and J gave up 5 bases, with 18 bases separating them. CDR3: CAWSDLLKGLDNEQFF. The CDR3 DNA follows: TGTGCCTGGAGTGACCTCCTCAAGGGACTGGACAATGAGCAGTTCTTC.

J is TRBJ2-5 and V is TRBV6-5; tentative D call: TRBD2 (5 bases). Trimming pared 2 bases from V and 1 base from J, leaving 8 bases between. Germline assignment: CDR1 MNHEY and CDR2 SVGAGI. This CDR3 has 14 residues. CDR3 bases: TGTGCCAGCAGTTACACGAGGGCCCAAGAGACCCAGTACTTC. Amino acids: CASSYTRAQETQYF.

This clone appeared a few times. The chain couples TRBV28 to TRBJ2-7, with D possibly being TRBD2 (6 bases). CDR1 MDHEN and CDR2 SYDVKM come from the germline V gene. This CDR3 comprises 14 residues. Trimming took off 5 bases at V and 2 bases at J, with 13 bases between the two ends. CDR3 residues: CASSSGSVTYEQYF. CDR3 DNA sequence: TGTGCCAGCAGTAGCGGGTCTGTAACCTACGAGCAGTACTTC.

V is TRBV29-1 and J is TRBJ2-1; D is possibly TRBD2 (5 bases). The CDR3 contains 14 residues. V lost 6 bases and J 6 bases, leaving 18 bases between the germline ends. CDR1 and CDR2 from the germline V gene are SQVTM and ANQGSEA. CDR3 nucleotide sequence: TGCAGCGTGTCCTTTCGGTTTGGGAGCAATGAGCAGTTCTTC. It is translated as CSVSFRFGSNEQFF.

V usage is TRBV1 and J usage is TRBJ2-5; the D call in the table, TRBD2, was not verified against the DNA. TRBV1 represents a pseudogene. The CDR3 runs 13 residues. CDR3 DNA sequence: TGCACCAGCAGCCAAGATATCCCAGAGACCCAGTACTTC. Its translation: CTSSQDIPETQYF.

This clone was picked up a small number of times. The rearrangement uses TRBV4-1 and TRBJ2-2; weak D call: TRBD1 (6 bases). The germline gives CDR1 MGHRA, CDR2 YSYEKL. The CDR3 spans 15 residues. V dropped 3 bases and J dropped 3 bases, with 11 bases sitting between them. The CDR3 protein is CASSHRDIHTGELFF. CDR3 sequence (DNA): TGCGCCAGCAGCCACCGGGACATTCACACCGGGGAGCTGTTTTTT.

With respect to this clone: The identical CDR3 is also encoded by other nucleotide sequences in the sample. The CDR3 here is CASSLRTSGSYEQYF. In nucleotides, the CDR3 is TGTGCCAGCAGTCTCCGGACTAGCGGGAGCTACGAGCAGTACTTC. The rearrangement links TRBV28 to TRBJ2-7, with 13 bases aligning to TRBD2. This CDR3 has 15 amino acids. V lost 5 bases to trimming and J lost 3 bases; unmatched junction nucleotides: 4. The V gene's germline CDR1 is MDHEN and CDR2 SYDVKM.

J is TRBJ1-1 and V is TRBV2; 7 bases are shared with TRBD1. The V gene end was trimmed by 1 base and the J gene end by 5 bases; junction bases not matched to a gene: 4. This CDR3 is 14 amino acids long. Germline values: CDR1 SNHLY, CDR2 FYNNEI. The CDR3: CASSEVGTATEAFF. The CDR3 region has the DNA TGTGCCAGCAGTGAAGTGGGGACAGCAACTGAAGCTTTCTTT.

The CDR3 loop is CAWAQAYNSPLHF. CDR3 bases: TGTGCCTGGGCACAGGCCTATAATTCACCCCTCCACTTT. The chain couples TRBV30 to TRBJ1-6, with a tentative D call TRBD1 (5 bases). This CDR3 is built from 13 residues. CDR1 is GTSNPN, CDR2 SVGIG, per germline (reference sequence). Deletions cut 5 bases from V and 2 bases from J, with 7 bases between. The whole variable domain, filled in from reference TRBV30 and TRBJ1-6, reads SQTIHQWPATLVQPVGSPLSLECTVEGTSNPNLYWYRQAAGRGLQLLFYSVGIGQISSEVPQNLSASRPQDRQFILSSKKLLLSDSGFYLCAWAQAYNSPLHFGNGTRLTVT.

The chain employs TRBV5-1 and TRBJ1-1; 7 bases match TRBD1. The CDR3 extends over 14 amino acids. Germline-derived CDR1 and CDR2 are SGHRS and YFSETQ. V was pared by 4 bases and J by 9 bases, with 12 bases of the junction left unmatched. The CDR3 DNA reads TGCGCCAGCAGCCTCCAAGGACAGGAGAAACAAGCTTTCTTT. Its protein product is CASSLQGQEKQAFF.

CDR3 nucleotide sequence: TGTGCCAGTAGTCCCCGATACGGCGGGAGAGGCGATGAGCAGTTCTTC. This encodes CASSPRYGGRGDEQFF. The rearrangement uses TRBV19 and TRBJ2-1; TRBD2 matches at 7 bases. The CDR3 sequence is 16 residues long. Germline V lookup: CDR1 LNHDA, CDR2 SQIVND (reference sequence). V shed 5 bases, J shed 8 bases, and the junction held 15 bases outside the gene matches.

The chain has TRBV9 and TRBJ2-7, with TRBD1 matching over 8 bases. The CDR3 runs to 15 residues. Germline V lookup: CDR1 SGDLS, CDR2 YYNGEE. J lost 3 bases, V lost 2 bases, and 7 bases had no gene match. The CDR3, as DNA: TGTGCCAGCAGCGTTGCTGGACAGGGTCTCTACGAGCAGTACTTC. Translated: CASSVAGQGLYEQYF.

This clone was observed a handful of times. The gene calls are TRBV5-1 and TRBJ2-1; 13 bases map to TRBD2. CDR1 is SGHRS, CDR2 YFSETQ, per germline. There are 15 residues in the CDR3. J lost 6 bases, V lost 3 bases, and 3 bases had no gene match. Here the CDR3 DNA reads TGCGCCAGCAGCTCCGGGACTAGCGGGATCAATGAGCAGTTCTTC. This codes for CASSSGTSGINEQFF.

This clone turned up a few times. This chain connects TRBV28 to TRBJ2-3; tentative D call: TRBD1 (5 bases). The germline V gene encodes CDR1 MDHEN and CDR2 SYDVKM. The CDR3 length is 12 residues. Trimming cost V 10 bases and J 8 bases, with 16 bases left between them. The CDR3 sequence is CATHMERGTQYF. The CDR3 DNA reads as TGTGCCACCCATATGGAAAGGGGTACGCAGTATTTT.

This sequence joins TRBV28 and TRBJ2-5; 12 nucleotides agree with TRBD2. In germline, CDR1 is MDHEN, CDR2 SYDVKM. This CDR3 spans 15 amino acids. V lost 4 bases and J lost 4; bases outside the gene matches: 4. CDR3 region: CASSSTSGGLETQYF. CDR3 coding DNA: TGTGCCAGCAGTTCTACTAGCGGGGGGCTAGAGACCCAGTACTTC. Supplemented by reference TRBV28 and TRBJ2-5, the full variable domain reads DVKVTQSSRYLVKRTGEKVFLECVQDMDHENMFWYRQDPGLGLRLIYFSYDVKMKEKGDIPEGYSVSREKKERFSLILESASTNQTSMYLCASSSTSGGLETQYFGPGTRLLVL.

The sample holds a few counts of this clone. The rearrangement joins TRBV28 to TRBJ2-3, with 8 bases matching TRBD2. This CDR3 comprises 15 residues. Trimming at V came to 7 bases and at J to 4 bases, leaving 10 bases not matched to a gene. Looked up from germline, CDR1 is MDHEN and CDR2 is SYDVKM. CDR3 coding DNA: TGTGCCAGCACTCACGAGACTAGCGCACCAGATACGCAGTATTTT. It translates to CASTHETSAPDTQYF.

The chain carries TRBV7-2 and TRBJ1-2; D uncertain. The CDR3 consists of 13 residues. Germline V gene data show CDR1 as SGHTA and CDR2 as FQGNSA. V was trimmed by 1 base and J by 4 bases, leaving 7 bases between them. The chain's CDR3 is CASSLGSGYGYTF. The CDR3 DNA sequence: TGTGCCAGCAGCTTAGGATCGGGCTATGGCTACACCTTC.

This sequence joins TRBV9 and TRBJ1-1; 7 nucleotides line up with TRBD1. Germline loops: CDR1 SGDLS, CDR2 YYNGEE. The CDR3 is made up of 15 amino acids. J lost 0 bases, V lost 4 bases, and 6 bases had no gene match. CDR3 in DNA: TGTGCCAGCAGCTCCCACGGGACAGTGAACACTGAAGCTTTCTTT. Amino acids: CASSSHGTVNTEAFF.

This clone was seen only a few times. J is TRBJ1-2 and V is TRBV30; perhaps TRBD1 as D (6 bases). The V and J ends lost 3 bases and 8 bases respectively, with 19 bases between them. The CDR3 is 14 amino acids. Germline V gene data show CDR1 as GTSNPN and CDR2 as SVGIG (reference sequence). The CDR3, as DNA: TGTGCCTGGAGGCCGGACAGCAGATCGACGGGCTACACCTTC. Protein product: CAWRPDSRSTGYTF.

Comments on this clone: Other DNA sequences within the sample encode an identical CDR3. The chain joins TRBV7-2 to TRBJ2-1; unclear D gene. This CDR3 contains 13 residues. V lost 1 base to trimming and J lost 4 bases, with 5 bases between them. Per germline, CDR1 SGHTA and CDR2 FQGNSA. The CDR3 region is CASSLGQYNEQFF. CDR3 DNA: TGTGCCAGCAGCTTAGGCCAGTACAATGAGCAGTTCTTC.

This clone was seen a handful of times. The genes are TRBV10-3 and TRBJ2-7; 11 bases agree with TRBD2. Germline V CDR1 and CDR2: ENHRY, SYGVKD. J lost 6 bases, V lost 10 bases, and 20 bases had no gene match. The CDR3 runs 17 residues. CDR3 DNA: TGTGCCACCTCAAGGGGTCAACTAGCGGGAGTTGGAGTCGAGCAGTACTTC. Translation gives CATSRGQLAGVGVEQYF.

This clone was observed a handful of times. This chain links TRBV6-5 with TRBJ2-4, with 7 bases lining up with TRBD1. Per germline, CDR1 MNHEY and CDR2 SVGAGI. V trimming: 6 bases; J trimming: 2 bases; junction bases outside the gene matches: 7. This CDR3 is built from 15 residues. The CDR3 DNA is TGTGCCAGCAGGTCCGGGACAGAGACCAAAAACATTCAGTACTTC. Its protein product is CASRSGTETKNIQYF.